Below are 20 T cell receptor beta chains sequenced from a single sample in a study of PD-1 blockade in mismatch repair-deficient tumors. Clones were sequenced by immunoSEQ multiplex PCR, and TCRdb holds only the in-frame ones, with some missing. The sample holds tens of thousands of clones, around 85% seen once. Source: peripheral blood, taken 12 weeks after starting pembrolizumab. The receptors come from an adult with mismatch repair-deficient cancer.

The rearrangement links TRBV7-9 to TRBJ2-3; D is ambiguous. CDR3 length: 15 amino acids. Per germline, CDR1 SEHNR and CDR2 FQNEAQ (reference sequence). V lost 1 base and J 4 bases, leaving 12 bases between the germline ends. As DNA, the CDR3 is TGTGCCAGCAGCTTAGACAAGCCGTGGGCAGATACGCAGTATTTT. Protein product: CASSLDKPWADTQYF. The complete variable domain, with remaining parts taken from reference TRBV7-9 and TRBJ2-3, reads DTGVSQNPRHKITKRGQNVTFRCDPISEHNRLYWYRQTLGQGPEFLTYFQNEAQLEKSRLLSDRFSAERPKGSFSTLEIQRTEQGDSAMYLCASSLDKPWADTQYFGPGTRLTVL.

The chain uses TRBV5-1 and TRBJ2-1, with 9 bases identical to TRBD2. Germline V gives CDR1 SGHRS, CDR2 YFSETQ. The CDR3 consists of 17 residues. With 3 bases clipped from V and 4 bases from J, the junction kept 11 bases outside the gene matches. The CDR3 nucleotides are TGCGCCAGCAGCTCGGGAAGGAGCGGGAGGAGTTACAATGAGCAGTTCTTC. Translating gives CASSSGRSGRSYNEQFF.

The chain has TRBV9 and TRBJ2-5; 15 bases line up with TRBD2. After removal of 2 bases from V and 2 bases from J, the junction contained 4 bases not matched to a gene. The germline CDR1 and CDR2 sequences are SGDLS and YYNGEE. The CDR3 runs 17 residues. The CDR3 loop reads CASSVGTSGGIQETQYF. The CDR3 DNA reads as TGTGCCAGCAGCGTTGGGACTAGCGGGGGGATTCAAGAGACCCAGTACTTC.

The rearrangement uses TRBV13 and TRBJ2-1; D unclear. Per the germline V gene, CDR1 is PRHDT and CDR2 is FYEKMQ (reference sequence). V was trimmed by 0 bases and J by 3 bases, leaving 6 bases between them. The CDR3 loop spans 14 amino acids. In DNA, the CDR3 is TGTGCCAGCAGCTTAGGCAGCTTCTACAATGAGCAGTTCTTC. Amino acids: CASSLGSFYNEQFF.

The chain joins TRBV27 to TRBJ1-2; D is unresolved. From germline, CDR1 is MNHEY and CDR2 SMNVEV (reference sequence). V was cut by 6 bases and J by 3 bases, with 5 bases left in between. The CDR3 consists of 11 residues. This chain's CDR3 is CASRDYYGYTF. The CDR3, as DNA: TGTGCCAGCAGGGACTACTATGGCTACACCTTC.

The chain employs TRBV19 and TRBJ2-7, with D possibly being TRBD1 (6 bases). CDR3 length: 13 amino acids. In germline, CDR1 is LNHDA, CDR2 SQIVND (reference sequence). The V end lost 3 bases, the J end lost 5 bases, and 11 bases lay between the germline ends. CDR3 residues: CASSIGRGDEQYF. In DNA, the CDR3 is TGTGCCAGTAGTATCGGCAGGGGAGACGAGCAGTACTTC.

V gene TRBV30 combines with J gene TRBJ1-1; D not resolved. Germline CDR1 reads GTSNPN; CDR2 reads SVGIG (reference sequence). Trimming shortened V by 4 bases and J by 1 base, and 7 bases separated the two germline ends. This CDR3 has 12 amino acids. CDR3 nucleotide sequence: TGTGCCTGGAAGCCAGGGAACACTGAAGCTTTCTTT. Amino acids: CAWKPGNTEAFF.

The genes are TRBV30 and TRBJ2-1; 10 bases are shared with TRBD2. The ends lost 0 bases at V and 5 bases at J; junction bases unmatched: 4. Germline lookup yields CDR1 GTSNPN and CDR2 SVGIG (reference sequence). The CDR3 consists of 15 residues. CDR3 sequence (DNA): TGTGCCTGGAGTGTAGGGCTAGCGGGAGACAATGAGCAGTTCTTC. Protein sequence: CAWSVGLAGDNEQFF.

This chain links TRBV27 with TRBJ2-3, with TRBD2 identical over 10 bases. Germline lookup yields CDR1 MNHEY and CDR2 SMNVEV (reference sequence). This CDR3 region has 24 residues. V shed 1 base and J 1 base; nucleotides not matched to a gene: 26. CDR3 in DNA: TGTGCCAGCAGTTTATTATCAGGCTGGAAGATCGAAGAACTAGCGGGAAACCGCACAGATACGCAGTATTTT. It yields the protein CASSLLSGWKIEELAGNRTDTQYF.

The V and J genes are TRBV2 and TRBJ1-4, with TRBD1 as a possible D gene (6 bases). The V gene's germline CDR1 is SNHLY and CDR2 FYNNEI. The CDR3 runs 13 residues. V dropped 10 bases and J dropped 5 bases, with 14 bases sitting between them. The CDR3 loop is CANGGQGNEKLFF. The CDR3 region has the DNA TGTGCCAACGGGGGGCAGGGGAATGAAAAACTGTTTTTT.

The J gene is TRBJ2-7, the V gene TRBV10-3, with D possibly TRBD2 on 6 matching bases. Trimming removed 1 base at V and 3 bases at J, with 13 bases between. This CDR3 is built from 15 residues. Germline values: CDR1 ENHRY, CDR2 SYGVKD. In DNA, the CDR3 is TGTGCCATCAGTGAGTGGGGGACTCAAAGCTACGAGCAGTACTTC. Translated, it gives CAISEWGTQSYEQYF.

This clone was observed a handful of times. The V call is TRBV19, the J call TRBJ1-1, with unresolved D. This CDR3 comprises 14 residues. The germline V gene encodes CDR1 LNHDA and CDR2 SQIVND (reference sequence). V was shortened by 6 bases and J by 1 base, with 12 bases between the two germline ends. CDR3 in DNA: TGTGCCAGTAGAGGCAGAAGGGAGAACACTGAAGCTTTCTTT. This gives the protein CASRGRRENTEAFF.

The chain recombines TRBV6-5 with TRBJ1-5; D possibly corresponds to TRBD1 (5 bases). Germline CDR1 MNHEY, CDR2 SVGAGI. V lost 8 bases and J 4 bases, leaving 9 bases between the germline ends. The CDR3 length is 12 residues. CDR3 sequence reads: CASRGVNQPQHF. DNA for the CDR3: TGTGCCAGCCGAGGGGTTAATCAGCCCCAGCATTTT.

The chain uses TRBV18 and TRBJ2-5; 7 nucleotides align to TRBD1. The CDR3 contains 13 residues. J lost 1 base, V lost 8 bases, and 4 bases had no gene match. In germline, CDR1 is KGHSH, CDR2 LQKENI. The CDR3 nucleotides are TGTGCCAGCGGAAGGACAGGCCAAGAGACCCAGTACTTC. This translates into CASGRTGQETQYF. Filled out from reference TRBV18 and TRBJ2-5, the complete variable domain reads NAGVMQNPRHLVRRRGQEARLRCSPMKGHSHVYWYRQLPEEGLKFMVYLQKENIIDESGMPKERFSAEFPKEGPSILRIQQVVRGDSAAYFCASGRTGQETQYFGPGTRLLVL.

This clone was observed once. The chain carries TRBV7-9 and TRBJ2-5; 7 positions match TRBD1. The CDR3 consists of 16 residues. CDR1 and CDR2 from the germline V gene are SEHNR and FQNEAQ (reference sequence). Unmatched junction bases numbered 17, after V lost 8 bases and J lost 5 bases. CDR3 bases: TGTGCCAGCGTTCCAGGGGAAAGGACAGGAAAGGAGACCCAGTACTTC. This sequence encodes CASVPGERTGKETQYF.

The chain employs TRBV7-2 and TRBJ1-3, with 9 positions matching TRBD1. With V trimmed by 6 bases and J by 4 bases, 10 bases remained unmatched. Germline CDR1 is SGHTA and CDR2 is FQGNSA. CDR3 length: 16 amino acids. This CDR3 is CASSRRTGASGNTIYF. The CDR3 DNA reads as TGTGCCAGCAGTCGGAGGACAGGGGCATCCGGAAACACCATATATTTT.

The V and J genes are TRBV6-1 and TRBJ2-5; no clear D gene. V was clipped by 1 base and J by 6 bases, with 15 bases between them. Germline CDR1 is MNHNS and CDR2 is SASEGT. There are 15 residues in the CDR3. CDR3 DNA: TGTGCCAGCAGTGAAGAGGCTCCTCCACTCCAGACCCAGTACTTC. Amino acid sequence: CASSEEAPPLQTQYF.

The chain joins TRBV6-5 to TRBJ2-7, with 8 bases matching TRBD2. Germline values: CDR1 MNHEY, CDR2 SVGAGI. The J segment lost 1 base and the V segment lost 9 bases, leaving 8 bases of the junction unmatched. CDR3 length: 14 amino acids. The CDR3 sequence is CASSKRETSYEQYF. The DNA of the CDR3 is TGTGCCAGTTCGAAGCGGGAGACGTCCTACGAGCAGTACTTC.

This clone was detected once. The chain has TRBV7-2 and TRBJ1-1; D might be TRBD1 (6 bases). Germline assignment: CDR1 SGHTA and CDR2 FQGNSA. CDR3 length equals 14 residues. V lost 0 bases and J lost 4, with 9 bases in between. The CDR3 reads CASSLAQGGTEAFF. CDR3 bases: TGTGCCAGCAGCTTAGCACAGGGCGGCACTGAAGCTTTCTTT.

The chain links TRBV11-2 to TRBJ2-1, with 7 bases identical to TRBD2. The germline CDR1 and CDR2 sequences are SGHAT and FQNNGV. The CDR3 has 15 residues. The junction had 5 bases not matched to a gene; V was cut back by 2 bases and J by 4 bases. The CDR3 DNA sequence: TGTGCCAGCAGCTTAAGGCTAGCGGAGTACAATGAGCAGTTCTTC. This gives the protein CASSLRLAEYNEQFF.